The TCR beta chain described here comes from a study of shared clonotypes between healthy human individuals (dated by TCRdb to 2018 to 2021). Regarding the complete study: The cohort included a few men and a couple of women between 18 and 49 years of age. For each donor, CD4 naive and CD4 memory were each run on three plates, CD8 naive on two plates, and CD8 memory on one plate. The study deeply sequenced blood TCR repertoires of about five healthy adults to estimate repertoire size and the extent of clonotype sharing between individuals. To increase sequencing depth and limit assay-specific biases, TCR repertoire library preparation and sequencing were carried out by different laboratories using diverse techniques. Each donor's leukapheresis produced roughly between about 0.85 and 10 billion PBMCs.

The donors were healthy, HIV-negative adults with no recently reported acute infections or vaccinations. Every donor was a Caucasian adult living in Nashville, Tennessee, USA. CD8 memory samples were composed of magnetically selected CD45RO+ cells combined with CCR7-negative CD45RA+ effector memory (TemRA) cells. Blood was obtained by leukapheresis, after which PBMCs were separated by Ficoll-Histopaque density gradient centrifugation and cryopreserved in liquid nitrogen vapor phase. Analytical flow cytometry was used to check the purity and quantity of every magnetically sorted T cell population. Genomic DNA was isolated from each sorted fraction and quantified by UV absorbance on a Nanodrop 2000c. The paper's findings and limits, for the study overall: The genetic and exposure-history diversity represented was limited by the small number of donors. Compared with non-shared clonotypes, the clonotypes found in all four sorted-subset donors had higher generation probabilities. Across a few donors, approximately 4.9% of naive CD4, more than 3% of naive CD8, 2.3% of memory CD4, and approximately 0.4% of memory CD8 clonotypes were shared. Pairwise subsampling led to the expectation that sequencing depth would affect the degree of clonotype sharing among donors. Incomplete sequencing was indicated by rarefaction of sorted-subset datasets, despite the large sequencing depth. Naive subsets generally had larger estimated clonotype richness than memory subsets. Sampling was limited to blood, and TCR repertoires in tissue likely differ from TCR repertoires in blood.

As regards this clone: Which antigen it targets is not known. Base qualities were left out, and no much larger clone turns up one base away.

TCR CDR3 regions were amplified from genomic DNA by multiplex PCR using the deep immunoSEQ assay. For each cell subset, the extracted genomic DNA was distributed evenly across all wells of several immunoSEQ 96-well plates, and each plate served as one replicate. Each replicate PCR for sorted subsets received approximately 200 ng genomic DNA, equal to 28,000 or so T cell genomes. The purified libraries were quantified using a Qubit 3.0 fluorometer, sized with a Bioanalyzer 2100, and then quantified again using the KAPA Library Quantification kit. Every immunoSEQ 96-well plate was sequenced on a separate single-read 150-cycle Illumina NextSeq 550 flow cell. On the authors' methods: Because the immunoSEQ output included only junctional sequences and no quality scores, the filtering could not be the same as the filtering used for full-length reads. To assign V/J genes and CDR3, sequences were annotated against IMGT germline references using PyIR, a Python wrapper for IgBLAST v1.9. Any read was removed if the V/J assignment was weak (E-value above 1e-6), the CDR3 was missing, or the read contained stop codons, out-of-frame junctions, or ambiguous translated residues. A V3J clonotype was defined by an identical inferred V gene, J gene, and CDR3 amino acid sequence. Percentage overlap between repertoires was computed as shared unique clonotypes divided by the size of the smaller repertoire. Three approaches were used to assess repertoire richness: RTK rarefaction, the Chao1 estimator, and Recon v2.1 estimates of unobserved clonotypes. OLGA was used to compute generation probabilities for all TCRbeta clonotypes that the gDNA method yielded from several donors. This is the immuneACCESS table as TCRdb keeps it, with only in-frame sequences that have V and J called. A part of the clones is gone; compared with another copy, unresolved V genes explain less than half, and the rest is unexplained. For V, J and clone size, that table is used; D and trimming come from the DNA. This sample lists roughly 720,000 clones; 90% were detected once. The top ten clones comprise around a third of the sample.

Per the germline V gene (reference sequence), SEHNR is the CDR1 and FQNEAQ is the CDR2. From V the trimming removes 5 bases and from J it removes 7 bases, while the gene matches leave 8 bases of the junction unaccounted for. From its cysteine to its phenylalanine, the CDR3 spans 14 amino acids. CDR3 DNA is the only sequence kept; it has 42 bases, read in frame from the first base. This TCR was recovered from a man aged 18 to 29 in good health. Some clones in this sample may be carry-over from other donors' samples. The source material was memory CD8+ T cells from PBMCs. Explained via the paper, the cell subset or site label denotes: CD45RO+ cells pooled with CCR7-negative TemRA cells. This receptor chain uses TRBV7-9 and TRBJ1-5; 7 central nucleotides agree with TRBD1. The bases read TGTGCCAGCAGCCTTCCGGGACAGCACCAGCCCCAGCATTTT. Its translation reads: CASSLPGQHQPQHF.